The TCR beta chain described here comes from a study of Siglec-9 on CD8 T cells in melanoma (dated by TCRdb to the late 2010s). A note on the overall study: The study examined the expression of Siglec-9 on CD8+ T cells and how Siglec-9 regulates T cells within the melanoma tumor microenvironment. General findings and caveats noted by the study authors: According to the reported findings, Siglec-9 marked and regulated a subset of effector memory CD8+ T cells that seemed to build up inside melanoma tumors.

Libraries were built with the immunoSEQ multiplex PCR assay. Held by TCRdb, this immuneACCESS table contains in-frame sequences only and omits some clones. Under half of the omission traces to an unresolved V gene where checked; the cause of the rest is unknown. Here the sample has approximately 39,000 clones; about 80% occur a single time. Approximately 1.7% of the sample is held by the ten biggest clonotypes. On this clone itself: The antigen it binds to is not known. The input lacks base qualities; no much larger clone sits a single base away.

CDR3 length: 15 amino acids, cysteine to phenylalanine. CDR3 DNA only is kept here, 45 bases in frame from base 1. V and J are trimmed by 5 bases and 4 bases, and the gene matches miss 6 bases of the junction. Taken from the germline V gene (reference sequence), the CDR1 and CDR2 loops are SEHNR and FQNEAQ. Sequencing was carried out using Siglec-9- CD8+ T cells sorted from blood. The intended sense of this specimen's cell subset or site label: CD8 T cells lacking Siglec-9. This TCR was sampled from a human donor in good health. This sequence uses TRBV7-9 and TRBJ2-1, and TRBD2 aligns with 9 junction nucleotides. The CDR3 region: CASSPWRGGYNEQFF. The bases are TGTGCCAGCAGCCCCTGGCGGGGGGGGTACAATGAGCAGTTCTTC.